The clone carrying this T cell receptor (beta chain) was seen a handful of times. This entry comes from a study of blood T cell repertoires in COVID-19. Germline CDR1 and CDR2: SNHLY and FYNNEI. Trimming cost V 4 bases and J 2 bases, with 4 bases left between them. The CDR3 covers 12 residues. Assay: immunoSEQ multiplex PCR; the TCRdb copy retains only in-frame clones and omits some. The data hold about 42,000 clones, with 76% observed a single time. The chain combines TRBV2 with TRBJ2-3; D is undetermined. The sample consisted of peripheral blood. This TCR derives from a man aged 65 to 79 with active or convalescent COVID-19. The CDR3 sequence: CASSVNTDTQYF. The CDR3 DNA is TGTGCCAGCAGTGTAAACACAGATACGCAGTATTTT.